A single sample is the source of the 25 T cell receptor beta chains below, sequenced in a study of blood T cell repertoires in COVID-19. Sequencing used immunoSEQ multiplex PCR; TCRdb keeps in-frame clones, though not all of them. The sample carries some 41,000 clones, 85% to 95% recorded once. Sequencing was carried out using peripheral blood. The receptors stem from a human donor in a cohort sampled during active COVID-19.

V gene TRBV6-2 or TRBV6-3 combines with J gene TRBJ2-3, with D possibly being TRBD1 (6 bases). The CDR3 totals 15 residues. Looked up from germline, CDR1 is MNHEY and CDR2 is SVGEGT. Trimming took 6 bases from V and 0 from J, leaving 13 bases between them. Here the CDR3 reads CASSLGTSSTDTQYF. In nucleotides, the CDR3 is TGTGCCAGCAGCCTCGGGACATCTAGCACAGATACGCAGTATTTT.

The V call is TRBV5-1, the J call TRBJ1-2; tentatively, D is TRBD1 (6 bases). V was clipped by 4 bases and J by 2 bases, with 9 bases between them. This CDR3 contains 13 residues. Looked up from germline, CDR1 is SGHRS and CDR2 is YFSETQ. CDR3 sequence reads: CASSPGQNYGYTF. CDR3 bases: TGCGCCAGCAGCCCCGGACAGAACTATGGCTACACCTTC.

The CDR3: CASSYNYPTGATDQAFF. The CDR3 region has the DNA TGCGCCAGCAGCTATAACTACCCCACAGGGGCCACTGATCAAGCTTTCTTT. The chain joins TRBV5-1 to TRBJ1-1; TRBD1 aligns across 7 bases. The CDR3 totals 17 residues. Germline trimming cut 3 bases from V and 9 bases from J; bases unmatched to any gene: 20. Germline assignment: CDR1 SGHRS and CDR2 YFSETQ.

This chain uses TRBV3-1 (or the pseudogene TRBV3-2) with TRBJ2-1; TRBD2 matches at 8 bases. Looked up from germline, CDR1 is LGHDT and CDR2 is YNNKEL (reference sequence). The CDR3 is 13 amino acids. Trimming cost V 0 bases and J 12 bases; bases outside gene matches: 4. The CDR3 is CASSQDILAAQFF. The CDR3 DNA is TGTGCCAGCAGCCAAGATATACTAGCGGCGCAGTTCTTC.

J is TRBJ1-5 and V is TRBV12-5, with 8 bases matching TRBD1. From germline, CDR1 is LGHNT and CDR2 FRNRAP. V was pared by 5 bases and J by 3 bases, with 6 bases of the junction left unmatched. The CDR3 loop spans 15 amino acids. This CDR3 is CASGPGQGDNQPQHF. The CDR3 bases are TGTGCTAGTGGTCCCGGACAGGGCGACAATCAGCCCCAGCATTTT.

This chain links TRBV12-5 with TRBJ2-7; 7 nucleotides line up with TRBD2. V shed 3 bases and J 4 bases; nucleotides not matched to a gene: 9. Germline V gene sequence: CDR1 LGHNT, CDR2 FRNRAP. This CDR3 has 15 amino acids. The CDR3 DNA sequence: TGTGCTAGTGGTTTTTCCCCTAGCGGAGCATACGAGCAGTACTTC. This translates into CASGFSPSGAYEQYF. Variable domain in full (rest from reference TRBV12-5 and TRBJ2-7): DARVTQTPRHKVTEMGQEVTMRCQPILGHNTVFWYRQTMMQGLELLAYFRNRAPLDDSGMPKDRFSAEMPDATLATLKIQPSEPRDSAVYFCASGFSPSGAYEQYFGPGTRLTVT.

The V and J genes are TRBV6-5 and TRBJ1-1; 7 bases are shared with TRBD1. V gave up 4 bases and J gave up 1 base; unmatched junction bases: 6. The CDR3 has 15 residues. Per germline, CDR1 MNHEY and CDR2 SVGAGI. CDR3: CASSLSQGGNTEAFF. DNA for the CDR3: TGTGCCAGCAGTTTATCGCAGGGGGGGAACACTGAAGCTTTCTTT.

This clone is a singleton in its sample. V and J are TRBV4-3 and TRBJ1-1; 7 bases agree with TRBD1. The CDR3 contains 16 residues. After removal of 2 bases from V and 5 bases from J, the junction contained 11 bases not matched to a gene. Germline V gene sequence: CDR1 LGHNA, CDR2 YSLEER. CDR3 DNA: TGCGCCAGCAGCCAAATGACAGGGATCGGTAGGACTGAAGCTTTCTTT. As protein: CASSQMTGIGRTEAFF.

This rearrangement joins TRBV3-1 (or the pseudogene TRBV3-2) to TRBJ1-1; D may be TRBD1 (5 bases). The CDR3 consists of 13 residues. The germline V and J ends were trimmed by 1 base and 4 bases, with 7 bases remaining between them. Germline V CDR1 and CDR2: LGHDT, YNNKEL (reference sequence). The CDR3 coding sequence is TGTGCCAGCAGCCAAGTCAGGGCCACTGAAGCTTTCTTT. This codes for CASSQVRATEAFF.

The gene calls are TRBV2 and TRBJ2-3; 10 positions match TRBD2. The CDR3 runs to 15 residues. Germline lookup yields CDR1 SNHLY and CDR2 FYNNEI. Trimming at V came to 6 bases and at J to 0 bases, leaving 3 bases not matched to a gene. The CDR3 protein is CASRALAGSTDTQYF. CDR3 sequence (DNA): TGTGCCAGCAGAGCACTAGCGGGAAGCACAGATACGCAGTATTTT.

The rearrangement joins TRBV18 to TRBJ2-7, with TRBD1 matching over 8 bases. The CDR3 runs to 14 residues. The V gene's germline CDR1 is KGHSH and CDR2 LQKENI. Trimming took 0 bases from V and 5 from J; bases not matched to a gene: 3. The CDR3 coding sequence is TGTGCCAGCTCACCACCCGGGACAGGCGACGAGCAGTACTTC. This codes for CASSPPGTGDEQYF.

The rearrangement joins TRBV12-3 or TRBV12-4 to TRBJ1-1, with unresolved D. This CDR3 comprises 12 residues. With 3 bases removed from V and 5 bases from J, the gap between germline ends came to 7 bases. The CDR3 protein is CASSFIETEAFF. In DNA form, the CDR3 reads TGTGCCAGCAGTTTTATAGAGACTGAAGCTTTCTTT.

The chain uses TRBV7-3 and TRBJ1-2, with D hard to call. V lost 1 base, J lost 4 bases, and 16 bases lay in between. This CDR3 comprises 16 residues. The germline V gene has CDR1 SGHTA and CDR2 FQGTGA. In DNA, the CDR3 is TGTGCCAGCAGCTTAAATGGAGGACCGACCTCCTATGGCTACACCTTC. It codes for CASSLNGGPTSYGYTF.

V is TRBV29-1 and J is TRBJ2-7; a possible D gene is TRBD1 (5 bases). The CDR3 contains 13 residues. The V and J ends lost 7 bases and 2 bases respectively, with 15 bases between them. Per the germline V gene, CDR1 is SQVTM and CDR2 is ANQGSEA. CDR3 sequence (DNA): TGCAGCGCCTCACCCGACAGAACCTACGAGCAGTACTTC. This translates into CSASPDRTYEQYF.

The gene calls are TRBV2 and TRBJ2-2, with 7 bases fitting TRBD1. CDR1 and CDR2 (germline): SNHLY, FYNNEI. The CDR3 sequence is 14 residues long. V shed 6 bases and J 2 bases; nucleotides not matched to a gene: 3. This CDR3 is CASSDRVNTGELFF. In nucleotides, the CDR3 is TGTGCCAGCAGCGACAGGGTCAACACCGGGGAGCTGTTTTTT. The full variable domain, with the rest looked up from reference TRBV2 and TRBJ2-2, is EPEVTQTPSHQVTQMGQEVILRCVPISNHLYFYWYRQILGQKVEFLVSFYNNEISEKSEIFDDQFSVERPDGSNFTLKIRSTKLEDSAMYFCASSDRVNTGELFFGEGSRLTVL.

The chain combines TRBV21-1 with TRBJ1-4; TRBD1, the table's D call, was not compared with the DNA. TRBV21-1 is a pseudogene locus. The CDR3 has 16 amino acids. CDR3 protein: CASSRDRVPLNEKLFF. Written as DNA, the CDR3 is TGTGCCAGCAGCAGGGACAGGGTTCCCCTTAATGAAAAACTGTTTTTT.

This chain joins TRBV3-1 (or the pseudogene TRBV3-2) and TRBJ2-5, with D possibly matching TRBD1 (5 bases). The CDR3 has 13 amino acids. V was shortened by 4 bases and J by 4 bases, with 10 bases between the two germline ends. CDR1 LGHDT and CDR2 YNNKEL come from the germline V gene (reference sequence). CDR3 sequence reads: CASSPTVVETQYF. DNA of the CDR3: TGTGCCAGCAGCCCGACAGTTGTAGAGACCCAGTACTTC.

As DNA, the CDR3 is TGTGCCAGCTCCGACCAAGGGGTTGGGGCCACAGATACGCAGTATTTT. Amino acids: CASSDQGVGATDTQYF. The chain employs TRBV18 and TRBJ2-3, with a weak D call TRBD1 (5 bases). The ends were cut back, 6 bases at V and 2 bases at J, with 18 bases in the middle. The CDR3 loop spans 16 amino acids. Germline assignment: CDR1 KGHSH and CDR2 LQKENI.

The CDR3 loop is CATGDGSTYEQYF. The CDR3 DNA reads TGTGCCACGGGGGACGGAAGTACCTACGAGCAGTACTTC. The V and J genes are TRBV10-3 and TRBJ2-7; tentatively, D is TRBD2 (6 bases). V dropped 10 bases and J dropped 2 bases, with 15 bases sitting between them. Germline V lookup: CDR1 ENHRY, CDR2 SYGVKD. There are 13 residues in the CDR3.

This chain joins TRBV6-5 and TRBJ1-1; tentatively, D is TRBD1 (5 bases). Germline lookup yields CDR1 MNHEY and CDR2 SVGAGI. Trimming stripped 10 bases from V and 5 bases from J, with 11 bases between. CDR3 length: 11 amino acids. The CDR3 loop reads CATCRGTEAFF. CDR3 nucleotide sequence: TGTGCCACCTGTCGGGGGACTGAAGCTTTCTTT.

The chain is built from TRBV6-1 and TRBJ1-2, with TRBD1 identical over 8 bases. The V gene end was trimmed by 4 bases and the J gene end by 0 bases; junction bases not matched to a gene: 10. This CDR3 is 17 amino acids long. Per germline, CDR1 MNHNS and CDR2 SASEGT. The CDR3 is CASSVGQGWVANYGYTF. The CDR3 DNA is TGTGCCAGCAGTGTTGGACAGGGATGGGTAGCTAACTATGGCTACACCTTC.

V is TRBV7-2 and J is TRBJ2-7; perhaps TRBD2 as D (6 bases). Trimming removed 1 base from V and 3 bases from J, with 13 bases in between. The CDR3 totals 15 residues. Germline CDR1 SGHTA, CDR2 FQGNSA. The CDR3 here is CASSLVGGNLYEQYF. The DNA for the CDR3 is TGTGCCAGCAGCTTAGTAGGAGGGAATCTCTACGAGCAGTACTTC. The whole variable domain, filled in from reference TRBV7-2 and TRBJ2-7, reads GAGVSQSPSNKVTEKGKDVELRCDPISGHTALYWYRQSLGQGLEFLIYFQGNSAPDKSGLPSDRFSAERTGGSVSTLTIQRTQQEDSAVYLCASSLVGGNLYEQYFGPGTRLTVT.

This clone has just a few counts. V is TRBV28 and J is TRBJ2-7, with a possible D match to TRBD1 (5 bases). The V gene lost 2 bases and the J gene lost 2 bases, with 22 bases spanning the gap. The CDR3 has 18 amino acids. The germline gives CDR1 MDHEN, CDR2 SYDVKM. CDR3 sequence (DNA): TGTGCCAGCAGTTTAATGGGTCAAAACACAGGCCATCCCTACGAGCAGTACTTC. Its translation: CASSLMGQNTGHPYEQYF.

The chain combines TRBV9 with TRBJ2-3, with D possibly TRBD2 on 7 matching bases. V was cut by 2 bases and J by 8 bases, with 21 bases left in between. Looked up from germline, CDR1 is SGDLS and CDR2 is YYNGEE. This CDR3 has 16 amino acids. The CDR3 here is CASSVGQLAATGTQYF. CDR3 nucleotides: TGTGCCAGCAGCGTCGGACAGCTAGCGGCTACGGGTACGCAGTATTTT.

This rearrangement joins TRBV9 to TRBJ2-3; 8 bases are shared with TRBD2. CDR3 length: 13 residues. Germline V gene lookup returns CDR1 SGDLS and CDR2 YYNGEE. With 4 bases clipped from V and 9 bases from J, the junction kept 7 bases outside the gene matches. In nucleotides, the CDR3 is TGTGCCAGCAGCACTAGCGGAGAAGGGACGCAGTATTTT. Translation: CASSTSGEGTQYF.